Described below is a single T cell receptor beta chain sequence and its context. At one of its ends the junction is not consistent with the germline gene, which may arise from a read error. Germline loops: CDR1 SSHAT, CDR2 FNYEAQ (reference sequence). The CDR3 has 16 residues. Method: immunoSEQ multiplex PCR; TCRdb's copy keeps in-frame clones and lacks some. The profile shows more than 80,000 clones, about 87% of them singletons. This sample was included in a study of blood T cell repertoires in COVID-19. This clonotype was obtained from an older man with acute or convalescent COVID-19. Sequencing used peripheral blood. The rearrangement links TRBV7-7 to TRBJ2-1; the match to TRBD1 covers 9 bases. The CDR3 sequence: CASSERTGVTYNEQFF. The CDR3 DNA reads TGTGCTAGCAGCGAGCGGACAGGGGTGACCTACAATGAGCAGTTCTTC.